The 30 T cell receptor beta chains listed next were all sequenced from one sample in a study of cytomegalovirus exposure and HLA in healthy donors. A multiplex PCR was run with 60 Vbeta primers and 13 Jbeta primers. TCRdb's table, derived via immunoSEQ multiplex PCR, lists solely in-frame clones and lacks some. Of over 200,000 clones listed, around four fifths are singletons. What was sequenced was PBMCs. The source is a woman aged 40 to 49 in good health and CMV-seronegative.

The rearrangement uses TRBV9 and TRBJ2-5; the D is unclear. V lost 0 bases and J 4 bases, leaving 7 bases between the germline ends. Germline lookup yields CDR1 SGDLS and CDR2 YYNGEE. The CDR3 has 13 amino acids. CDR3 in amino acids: CASSVGALETQYF. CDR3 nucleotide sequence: TGTGCCAGCAGCGTAGGGGCCCTAGAGACCCAGTACTTC.

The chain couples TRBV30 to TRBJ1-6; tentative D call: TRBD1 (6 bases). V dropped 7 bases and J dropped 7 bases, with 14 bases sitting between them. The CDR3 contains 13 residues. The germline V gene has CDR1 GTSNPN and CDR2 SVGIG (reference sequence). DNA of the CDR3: TGTGCCTCCTCCCGGACAGCCAATTCACCCCTCCACTTT. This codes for CASSRTANSPLHF.

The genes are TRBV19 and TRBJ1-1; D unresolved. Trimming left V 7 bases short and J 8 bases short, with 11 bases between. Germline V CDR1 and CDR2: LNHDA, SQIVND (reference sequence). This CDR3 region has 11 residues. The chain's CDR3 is CASKSGVEAFF. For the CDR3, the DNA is TGTGCCAGTAAGTCGGGAGTGGAAGCTTTCTTT.

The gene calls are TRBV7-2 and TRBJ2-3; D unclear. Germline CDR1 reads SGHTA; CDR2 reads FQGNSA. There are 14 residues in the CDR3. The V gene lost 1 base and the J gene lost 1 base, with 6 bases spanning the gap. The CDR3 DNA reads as TGTGCCAGCAGCTTAGTTCAGGGCACAGATACGCAGTATTTT. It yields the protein CASSLVQGTDTQYF.

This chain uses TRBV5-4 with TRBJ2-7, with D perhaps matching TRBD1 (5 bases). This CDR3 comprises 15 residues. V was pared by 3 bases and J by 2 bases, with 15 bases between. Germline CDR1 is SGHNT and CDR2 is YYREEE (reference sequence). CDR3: CASSSYRQSPYEQYF. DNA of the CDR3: TGTGCCAGCAGCTCCTATCGACAGAGCCCCTACGAGCAGTACTTC.

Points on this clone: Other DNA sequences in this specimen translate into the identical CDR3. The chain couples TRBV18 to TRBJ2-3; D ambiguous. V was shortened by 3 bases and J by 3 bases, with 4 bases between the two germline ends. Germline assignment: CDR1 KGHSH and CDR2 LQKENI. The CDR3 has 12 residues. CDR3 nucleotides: TGTGCCAGCTCACCCAGTACAGATACGCAGTATTTT. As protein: CASSPSTDTQYF.

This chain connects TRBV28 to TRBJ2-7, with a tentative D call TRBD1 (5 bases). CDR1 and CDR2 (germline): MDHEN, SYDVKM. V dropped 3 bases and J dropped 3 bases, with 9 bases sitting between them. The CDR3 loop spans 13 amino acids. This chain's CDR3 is CASSFRVVYEQYF. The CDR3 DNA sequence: TGTGCCAGCAGTTTCAGGGTTGTCTACGAGCAGTACTTC.

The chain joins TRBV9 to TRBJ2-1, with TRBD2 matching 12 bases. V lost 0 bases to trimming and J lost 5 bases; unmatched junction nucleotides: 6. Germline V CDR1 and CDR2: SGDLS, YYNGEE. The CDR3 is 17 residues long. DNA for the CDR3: TGTGCCAGCAGCGTAGGGTCTAGCGGGGGGGGAGACAATGAGCAGTTCTTC. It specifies CASSVGSSGGGDNEQFF. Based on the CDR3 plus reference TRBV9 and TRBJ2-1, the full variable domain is DSGVTQTPKHLITATGQRVTLRCSPRSGDLSVYWYQQSLDQGLQFLIQYYNGEERAKGNILERFSAQQFPDLHSELNLSSLELGDSALYFCASSVGSSGGGDNEQFFGPGTRLTVL.

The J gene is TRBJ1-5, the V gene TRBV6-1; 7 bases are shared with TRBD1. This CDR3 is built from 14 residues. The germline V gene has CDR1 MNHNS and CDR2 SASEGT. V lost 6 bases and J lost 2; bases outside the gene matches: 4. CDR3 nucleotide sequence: TGTGCCAGCAGCTTAGGACAGGGCAATCAGCCCCAGCATTTT. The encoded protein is CASSLGQGNQPQHF.

The DNA for the CDR3 is TGCAGCGTTGGAATGGGCCCGTCAACTTTCTTT. Translated: CSVGMGPSTFF. The rearrangement joins TRBV29-1 to TRBJ1-1; D is unclear. Germline assignment: CDR1 SQVTM and CDR2 ANQGSEA. This CDR3 spans 11 amino acids. V was trimmed by 4 bases and J by 12 bases, leaving 15 bases between them. The whole variable domain, filled in from reference TRBV29-1 and TRBJ1-1, reads SAVISQKPSRDICQRGTSLTIQCQVDSQVTMMFWYRQQPGQSLTLIATANQGSEATYESGFVIDKFPISRPNLTFSTLTVSNMSPEDSSIYLCSVGMGPSTFFGQGTRLTVV.

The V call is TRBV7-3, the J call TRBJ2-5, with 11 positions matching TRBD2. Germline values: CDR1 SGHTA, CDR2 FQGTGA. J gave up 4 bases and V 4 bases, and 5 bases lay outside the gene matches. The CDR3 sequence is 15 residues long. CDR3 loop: CASSSRGLAGETQYF. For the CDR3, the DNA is TGTGCCAGCAGCTCAAGAGGACTAGCGGGAGAGACCCAGTACTTC. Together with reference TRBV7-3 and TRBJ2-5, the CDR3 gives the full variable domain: GAGVSQTPSNKVTEKGKYVELRCDPISGHTALYWYRQSLGQGPEFLIYFQGTGAADDSGLPNDRFFAVRPEGSVSTLKIQRTERGDSAVYLCASSSRGLAGETQYFGPGTRLLVL.

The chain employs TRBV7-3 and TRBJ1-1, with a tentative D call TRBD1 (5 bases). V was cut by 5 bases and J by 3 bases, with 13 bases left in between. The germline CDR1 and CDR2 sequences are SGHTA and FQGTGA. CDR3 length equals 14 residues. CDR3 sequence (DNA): TGTGCCAGCAGCCCGGGTGGGGGGGACACTGAAGCTTTCTTT. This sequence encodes CASSPGGGDTEAFF.

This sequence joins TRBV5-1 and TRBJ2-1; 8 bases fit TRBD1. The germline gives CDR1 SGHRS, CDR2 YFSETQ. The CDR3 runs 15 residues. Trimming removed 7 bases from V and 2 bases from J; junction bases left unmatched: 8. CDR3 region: CASQILQGAYNEQFF. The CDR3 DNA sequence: TGCGCCAGCCAGATTTTACAGGGGGCCTACAATGAGCAGTTCTTC.

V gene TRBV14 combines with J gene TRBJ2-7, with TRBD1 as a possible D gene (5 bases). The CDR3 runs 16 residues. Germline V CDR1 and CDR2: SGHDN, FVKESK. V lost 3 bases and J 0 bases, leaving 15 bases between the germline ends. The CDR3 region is CASSQGLGRHSYEQYF. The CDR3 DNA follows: TGTGCCAGCAGCCAGGGGCTTGGACGACACTCCTACGAGCAGTACTTC.

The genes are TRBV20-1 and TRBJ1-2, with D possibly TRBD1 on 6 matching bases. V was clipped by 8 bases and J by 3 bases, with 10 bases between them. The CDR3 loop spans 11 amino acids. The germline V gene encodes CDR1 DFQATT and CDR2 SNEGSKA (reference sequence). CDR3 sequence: CSSQGHYGYTF. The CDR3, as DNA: TGCAGTAGTCAGGGGCACTATGGCTACACCTTC.

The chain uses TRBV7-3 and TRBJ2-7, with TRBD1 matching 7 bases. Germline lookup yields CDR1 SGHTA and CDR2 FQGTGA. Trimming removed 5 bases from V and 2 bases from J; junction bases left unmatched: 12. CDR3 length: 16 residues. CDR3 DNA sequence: TGTGCCAGCAGCCTCGGAGGACAGGCTATTCCCTACGAGCAGTACTTC. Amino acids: CASSLGGQAIPYEQYF.

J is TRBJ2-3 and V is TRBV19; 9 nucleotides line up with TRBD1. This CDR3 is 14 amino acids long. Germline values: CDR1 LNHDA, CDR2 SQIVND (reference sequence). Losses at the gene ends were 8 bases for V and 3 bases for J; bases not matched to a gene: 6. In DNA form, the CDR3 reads TGTGCCAGTCAAAACAGGGGGCAGACAGATACGCAGTATTTT. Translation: CASQNRGQTDTQYF.

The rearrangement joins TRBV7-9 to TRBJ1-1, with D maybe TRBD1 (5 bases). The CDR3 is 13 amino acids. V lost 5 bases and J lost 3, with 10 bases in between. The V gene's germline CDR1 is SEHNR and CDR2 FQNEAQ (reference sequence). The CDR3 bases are TGTGCCAGCAGCCCACAGGAATACACTGAAGCTTTCTTT. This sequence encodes CASSPQEYTEAFF.

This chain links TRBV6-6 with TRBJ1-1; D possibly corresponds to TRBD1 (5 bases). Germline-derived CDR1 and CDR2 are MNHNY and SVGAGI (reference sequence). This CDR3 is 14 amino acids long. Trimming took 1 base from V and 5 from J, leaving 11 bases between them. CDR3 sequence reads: CASSYLGLSTEAFF. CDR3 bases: TGTGCCAGCAGTTACTTGGGGCTATCGACTGAAGCTTTCTTT.

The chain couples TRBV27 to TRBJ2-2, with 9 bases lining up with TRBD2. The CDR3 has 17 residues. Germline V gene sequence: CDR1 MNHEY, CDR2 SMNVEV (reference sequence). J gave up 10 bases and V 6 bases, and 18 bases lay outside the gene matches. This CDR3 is CASRPASSGATSEELFF. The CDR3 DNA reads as TGTGCCAGCAGGCCAGCCTCTAGCGGGGCCACTTCGGAGGAGCTGTTTTTT.

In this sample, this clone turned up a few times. CDR3 sequence: CASSFPTGGPNEQFF. As DNA, the CDR3 is TGTGCCAGCAGTTTCCCGACCGGGGGGCCCAATGAGCAGTTCTTC. The genes are TRBV6-7 and TRBJ2-1, with a possible D match to TRBD2 (7 bases). TRBV6-7 is an ORF, with its function uncertain. This CDR3 spans 15 amino acids. V lost 4 bases and J 6 bases, leaving 16 bases between the germline ends.

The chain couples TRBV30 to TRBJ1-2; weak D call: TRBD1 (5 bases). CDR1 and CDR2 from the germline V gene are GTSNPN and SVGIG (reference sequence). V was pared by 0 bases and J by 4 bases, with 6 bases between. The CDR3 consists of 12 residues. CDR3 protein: CAWSVGAYGYTF. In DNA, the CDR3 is TGTGCCTGGAGTGTTGGGGCCTATGGCTACACCTTC.

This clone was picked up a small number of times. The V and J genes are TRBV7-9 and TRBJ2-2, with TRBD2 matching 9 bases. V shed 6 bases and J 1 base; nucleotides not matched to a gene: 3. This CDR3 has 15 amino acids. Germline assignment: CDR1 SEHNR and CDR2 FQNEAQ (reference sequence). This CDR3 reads CASRLAGRNTGELFF. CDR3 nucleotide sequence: TGTGCCAGCAGGCTAGCGGGAAGGAACACCGGGGAGCTGTTTTTT.

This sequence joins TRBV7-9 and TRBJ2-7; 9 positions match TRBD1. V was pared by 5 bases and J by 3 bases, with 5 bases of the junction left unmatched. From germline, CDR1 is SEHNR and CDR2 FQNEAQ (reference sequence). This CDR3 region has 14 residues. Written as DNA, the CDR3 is TGTGCCAGCAGCCCCGGGACAGGGAACTACGAGCAGTACTTC. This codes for CASSPGTGNYEQYF.

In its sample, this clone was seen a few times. Written as DNA, the CDR3 is TGTGCCAGCAGACAATCTAATGAAAAACTGTTTTTT. It codes for CASRQSNEKLFF. The chain uses TRBV7-8 and TRBJ1-4; D is unclear. The V gene lost 6 bases and the J gene lost 3 bases, with 5 bases spanning the gap. This CDR3 is 12 amino acids long. Germline CDR1 SGHVS, CDR2 FQNEAQ.

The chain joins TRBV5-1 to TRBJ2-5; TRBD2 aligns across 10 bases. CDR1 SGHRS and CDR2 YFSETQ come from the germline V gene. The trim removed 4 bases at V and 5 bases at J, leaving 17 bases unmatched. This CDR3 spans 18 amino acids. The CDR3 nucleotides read TGCGCCAGCAGCACCGCTTCTAGCGGGGGTACCGGTTCCGAGACCCAGTACTTC. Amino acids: CASSTASSGGTGSETQYF.

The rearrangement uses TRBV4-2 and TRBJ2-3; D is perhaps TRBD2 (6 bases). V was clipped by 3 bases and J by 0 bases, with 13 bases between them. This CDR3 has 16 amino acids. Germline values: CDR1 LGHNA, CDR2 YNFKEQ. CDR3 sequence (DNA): TGTGCCAGCAGCCACCACGAAGGAGGGAGCACAGATACGCAGTATTTT. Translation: CASSHHEGGSTDTQYF.

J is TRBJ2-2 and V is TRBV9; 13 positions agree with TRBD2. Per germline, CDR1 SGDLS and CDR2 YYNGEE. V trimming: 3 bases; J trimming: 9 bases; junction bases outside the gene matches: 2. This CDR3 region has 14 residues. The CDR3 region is CASSGLAGGRELFF. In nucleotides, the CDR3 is TGTGCCAGCAGCGGACTAGCGGGGGGACGGGAGCTGTTTTTT.

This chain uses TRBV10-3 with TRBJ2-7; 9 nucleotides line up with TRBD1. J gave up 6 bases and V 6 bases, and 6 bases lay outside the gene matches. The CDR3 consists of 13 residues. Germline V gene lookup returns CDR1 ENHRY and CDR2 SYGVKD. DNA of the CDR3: TGTGCCATCAGCGGACAGGGGAACGGCGAGCAGTACTTC. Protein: CAISGQGNGEQYF.

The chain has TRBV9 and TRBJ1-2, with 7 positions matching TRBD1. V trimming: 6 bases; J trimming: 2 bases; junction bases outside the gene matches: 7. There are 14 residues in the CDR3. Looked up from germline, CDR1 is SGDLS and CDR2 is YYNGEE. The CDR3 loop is CASTYRDSNYGYTF. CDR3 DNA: TGTGCCAGCACCTACCGGGACAGCAACTATGGCTACACCTTC.